This passage covers 30 T cell receptor beta chains from one sample sequenced in a study of response to subunit inactivated influenza vaccine. TCRdb ran MiXCR on the RT-PCR reads and lists one entry per CDR3 protein. The repertoire holds about 540,000 distinct CDR3 sequences, roughly 25% seen once, with approximately 3% in the top ten. The same specimen was also included in a second study, on T cells expressing NK-cell markers. As that study records: TCR beta cDNA was made by 5'RACE template switching with UMIs.

The specimen comprised CD4+ T cells sorted from PBMCs, sampled 12 days after vaccination. The receptors here all came from a middle-aged man who received an inactivated influenza vaccine.

The V gene is TRBV4-2, the J gene TRBJ2-7; D is perhaps TRBD2 (5 bases). The CDR3 contains 14 residues. Looked up from germline, CDR1 is LGHNA and CDR2 is YNFKEQ. Between the trimmed V and J ends, which lost 1 base and 5 bases, there was a span of 12 bases. As DNA, the CDR3 is TGTGCCAGCAGCCAAGGAACAATCGGGGACGAGCAGTACTTC. As protein: CASSQGTIGDEQYF.

The CDR3 loop is CASSLALGVHPNYGYTF. The DNA of the CDR3 is TGTGCCAGCAGCTTAGCCCTAGGGGTGCATCCTAACTATGGCTACACCTTC. The J gene is TRBJ1-2, the V gene TRBV7-2, with a weak D call TRBD1 (5 bases). This CDR3 comprises 17 residues. Germline V gene data show CDR1 as SGHTA and CDR2 as FQGNSA. The V end was cut by 0 bases, the J end by 0 bases, with 14 bases between.

The chain's CDR3 is CASTRLAGTDEQYF. In DNA, the CDR3 is TGTGCCAGCACCAGACTAGCGGGAACGGATGAGCAGTACTTC. J is TRBJ2-7 and V is TRBV6-1; 11 nucleotides line up with TRBD2. Trimming cost V 7 bases and J 7 bases; bases outside gene matches: 9. This CDR3 region has 14 residues. In germline, CDR1 is MNHNS, CDR2 SASEGT.

The CDR3 DNA reads as TGTGCCAGCGGAGCAGCGGGAGGGCCCTATGAGCAGTTCTTC. Residues: CASGAAGGPYEQFF. This rearrangement joins TRBV12-3 or TRBV12-4 to TRBJ2-1; 10 bases are a match to TRBD2. This CDR3 contains 14 residues. Trimming cost V 8 bases and J 8 bases; bases outside gene matches: 9.

This clonotype was recorded a few times. This chain connects TRBV20-1 to TRBJ1-2; D call uncertain. The CDR3 extends over 14 amino acids. From germline, CDR1 is DFQATT and CDR2 SNEGSKA (reference sequence). V was cut by 0 bases and J by 9 bases, with 17 bases left in between. The CDR3 DNA is TGCAGTGCTAGAGAAGGTCAGCGCGGGTATAGCTACACCTTC. This translates into CSAREGQRGYSYTF.

The V call is TRBV6-1, the J call TRBJ2-3; 9 bases agree with TRBD2. The V gene's germline CDR1 is MNHNS and CDR2 SASEGT. This CDR3 has 15 amino acids. The V gene end was trimmed by 5 bases and the J gene end by 4 bases; junction bases not matched to a gene: 7. CDR3 in DNA: TGTGCCAGCAGTAGCTATAGCGGGAGCCCAGATACGCAGTATTTT. This encodes CASSSYSGSPDTQYF.

This rearrangement joins TRBV27 to TRBJ1-6; D remains unclear. There are 14 residues in the CDR3. Germline assignment: CDR1 MNHEY and CDR2 SMNVEV (reference sequence). Trimming took 5 bases from V and 6 from J, leaving 11 bases between them. The CDR3: CASSPRATNSPLHF. The CDR3 DNA reads as TGTGCCAGCAGTCCCCGGGCCACTAATTCACCCCTCCACTTT.

This clonotype has a handful of counts. The rearrangement uses TRBV6-5 and TRBJ2-2, with D perhaps TRBD1 (5 bases). Between the trimmed V and J ends, which lost 0 bases and 1 base, there was a span of 9 bases. The CDR3 contains 16 residues. Germline CDR1 is MNHEY and CDR2 is SVGAGI. The CDR3 sequence is CASSYSLGVNTGELFF. The CDR3 DNA follows: TGTGCCAGCAGTTACTCGCTAGGGGTGAACACCGGGGAGCTGTTTTTT.

DNA for the CDR3: TGCGCCAGCAGCTTGTTCCAGGGGTCTTCCTACGAGCAGTACTTC. Translation: CASSLFQGSSYEQYF. The chain is built from TRBV5-1 and TRBJ2-7, with D possibly TRBD1 on 6 matching bases. The germline gives CDR1 SGHRS, CDR2 YFSETQ. V shed 1 base and J shed 1 base, with 12 bases lying between them. The CDR3 extends over 15 amino acids.

This rearrangement joins TRBV7-2 to TRBJ2-2, with D perhaps TRBD2 (7 bases). V lost 5 bases and J lost 3, with 13 bases in between. The length of the CDR3 is 15 residues. Germline V CDR1 and CDR2: SGHTA, FQGNSA. In nucleotides, the CDR3 is TGTGCCAGCAGCCAACGGGGGGCCGACACCGGGGAGCTGTTTTTT. Its protein product is CASSQRGADTGELFF.

This clonotype was seen a handful of times. V is TRBV12-5 and J is TRBJ1-5; D gene unclear. This CDR3 region has 14 residues. CDR1 and CDR2 (germline): LGHNT, FRNRAP. V was cut by 6 bases and J by 1 base, with 10 bases left in between. In DNA, the CDR3 is TGTGCTAGTGGCTCCGGAGGAAGCAATCAGCCCCAGCATTTT. Translation: CASGSGGSNQPQHF.

The chain is built from TRBV28 and TRBJ2-7; TRBD2 might be the D (7 bases). Germline V lookup: CDR1 MDHEN, CDR2 SYDVKM. Trimming pared 6 bases from V and 0 bases from J, leaving 15 bases between. This CDR3 has 15 amino acids. The DNA of the CDR3 is TGTGCCAGCAGCCGGTGGGGGGGCTCCTCCTACGAGCAGTACTTC. Its translation is CASSRWGGSSYEQYF.

This clonotype was seen a handful of times. CDR3 region: CSVEGDGGNTQYF. Here the CDR3 DNA reads TGCAGCGTTGAAGGGGACGGTGGGAATACGCAGTATTTT. The chain recombines TRBV29-1 with TRBJ2-3, with D perhaps being TRBD1 or TRBD2 (5 bases each). V dropped 1 base and J dropped 7 bases, with 12 bases sitting between them. Germline CDR1 and CDR2: SQVTM and ANQGSEA. This CDR3 comprises 13 residues.

In this sample, this clonotype turned up a few times. The rearrangement joins TRBV7-3 to TRBJ2-3; 13 nucleotides line up with TRBD2. The CDR3 length is 17 residues. Germline-derived CDR1 and CDR2 are SGHTA and FQGTGA. J lost 4 bases, V lost 2 bases, and 6 bases had no gene match. CDR3 nucleotide sequence: TGTGCCAGCAGCTTAGGACTAGCGGGAGATTATGCAGATACGCAGTATTTT. Translation: CASSLGLAGDYADTQYF.

The chain recombines TRBV7-3 with TRBJ2-3, with 9 bases lining up with TRBD2. V lost 5 bases and J lost 4; bases outside the gene matches: 7. Germline CDR1 reads SGHTA; CDR2 reads FQGTGA. The CDR3 has 15 residues. The CDR3 DNA follows: TGTGCCAGCAGCCGTAGCGGGAGTCGTCCAGATACGCAGTATTTT. This gives the protein CASSRSGSRPDTQYF.

This clonotype was detected a few times. V gene TRBV18 combines with J gene TRBJ1-5, with a possible D match to TRBD1 (5 bases). The germline CDR1 and CDR2 sequences are KGHSH and LQKENI. The CDR3 spans 17 residues. V lost 3 bases, J lost 3 bases, and 18 bases lay in between. The CDR3 spells CASSPQPRTSSNQPQHF. The DNA for the CDR3 is TGTGCCAGCTCACCTCAACCCCGGACATCTTCCAATCAGCCCCAGCATTTT.

This chain uses TRBV12-3 or TRBV12-4 with TRBJ2-1; 10 bases agree with TRBD2. Trimming removed 6 bases from V and 10 bases from J; junction bases left unmatched: 15. This CDR3 comprises 16 residues. The CDR3 protein is CASSQISGGTRGEQFF. The CDR3, as DNA: TGTGCCAGCAGCCAGATTAGCGGGGGGACGCGTGGCGAGCAGTTCTTC.

This chain uses TRBV3-1 with TRBJ2-7, with D perhaps TRBD1 or TRBD2 (6 bases each). The CDR3 is 18 amino acids. Germline loops: CDR1 LGHDT, CDR2 YNNKEL (reference sequence). V was shortened by 0 bases and J by 1 base, with 19 bases between the two germline ends. The CDR3: CASSQEIWGASISYEQYF. The CDR3 region has the DNA TGTGCCAGCAGCCAAGAGATTTGGGGGGCCTCGATTTCCTACGAGCAGTACTTC.

J is TRBJ2-3 and V is TRBV11-2; D is ambiguous. CDR1 and CDR2 from the germline V gene are SGHAT and FQNNGV. The CDR3 is 13 residues long. Trimming took 4 bases from V and 5 from J, leaving 10 bases between them. The CDR3 DNA is TGTGCCAGCAGCTCCCCCAGCGAAGATACGCAGTATTTT. It specifies CASSSPSEDTQYF.

This clonotype was seen a few times. This chain connects TRBV15 to TRBJ2-7; 9 bases are shared with TRBD2. Germline V gene sequence: CDR1 LNHNV, CDR2 YYDKDF (reference sequence). The CDR3 spans 15 residues. With V trimmed by 4 bases and J by 4 bases, 8 bases remained unmatched. CDR3 nucleotide sequence: TGTGCCACCAGCAAAGGGGGACTAGCTTCGTACGAGCAGTACTTC. This encodes CATSKGGLASYEQYF.

This clonotype was recorded a few times. The chain uses TRBV12-3 or TRBV12-4 and TRBJ2-2; TRBD2 might be the D (5 bases). Trimming left V 1 base short and J 2 bases short, with 11 bases between. This CDR3 has 16 residues. The CDR3 reads CASSLGPGINTGELFF. The CDR3 DNA reads as TGTGCCAGCAGTTTAGGGCCGGGGATCAACACCGGGGAGCTGTTTTTT.

This clonotype was seen more than once but under ten times. V is TRBV12-3 or TRBV12-4 and J is TRBJ1-5; TRBD1 matches at 12 bases. This CDR3 region has 15 residues. V lost 7 bases and J lost 6; bases outside the gene matches: 7. In nucleotides, the CDR3 is TGTGCCAGCACCTACGGGACAGGGGGCAGTCAGCCCCAGCATTTT. This encodes CASTYGTGGSQPQHF.

The CDR3 DNA follows: TGCAGTGCTAGGATGGGCTCAGGGCCCAATCAGCCCCAGCATTTT. Residues: CSARMGSGPNQPQHF. This sequence joins TRBV20-1 and TRBJ1-5; D is possibly TRBD1 (5 bases). Germline V gene data show CDR1 as DFQATT and CDR2 as SNEGSKA (reference sequence). Trimming took 3 bases from V and 3 from J, leaving 15 bases between them. The CDR3 extends over 15 amino acids.

This clonotype was picked up a small number of times. The CDR3 DNA is TGTGCCAGCAGTTTGACTAGCTACGAGACCCAGTACTTC. Amino acid sequence: CASSLTSYETQYF. This chain connects TRBV12-3 or TRBV12-4 to TRBJ2-5; TRBD2 aligns across 7 bases. Trimming at V came to 3 bases and at J to 5 bases, leaving 3 bases not matched to a gene. The CDR3 sequence is 13 residues long.

This clonotype was found a few times. This rearrangement joins TRBV10-1 to TRBJ2-2; D may be TRBD1 (5 bases). Germline CDR1 is WNHNN and CDR2 is SYGVQD (reference sequence). The length of the CDR3 is 15 residues. Between the trimmed V and J ends, which lost 6 bases and 1 base, there was a span of 12 bases. The CDR3 sequence is CASREDRRNTGELFF. As DNA, the CDR3 is TGCGCCAGCAGAGAAGACAGAAGGAACACCGGGGAGCTGTTTTTT.

This clonotype showed up just a few times. V and J are TRBV7-9 and TRBJ2-3; D might be TRBD1 or TRBD2, each matching 5 bases. The germline V gene encodes CDR1 SEHNR and CDR2 FQNEAQ (reference sequence). CDR3 length equals 14 residues. CDR3 residues: CARSGDGDTDTQYF. The CDR3 DNA reads as TGTGCAAGGTCCGGGGACGGTGACACAGATACGCAGTATTTT.

This chain links TRBV4-2 with TRBJ2-1, with TRBD2 matching 11 bases. Per germline, CDR1 LGHNA and CDR2 YNFKEQ. The trim removed 0 bases at V and 7 bases at J, leaving 11 bases unmatched. The CDR3 runs 18 residues. CDR3 nucleotides: TGTGCCAGCAGCCAAGATCTAAATAGCGGGGGGGCCACGAATGAGCAGTTCTTC. This sequence encodes CASSQDLNSGGATNEQFF.

This clonotype was seen a few times. The V call is TRBV3-1, the J call TRBJ2-3; 13 positions agree with TRBD2. The CDR3 length is 16 residues. Germline V gene data show CDR1 as LGHDT and CDR2 as YNNKEL (reference sequence). V lost 4 bases, J lost 2 bases, and 3 bases stayed unmatched. The CDR3 spells CASSRGLAGATDTQYF. The DNA for the CDR3 is TGTGCCAGCAGCCGAGGACTAGCGGGGGCCACAGATACGCAGTATTTT.

This clonotype was detected only a few times. The J gene is TRBJ2-1, the V gene TRBV5-1; D possibly corresponds to TRBD2 (5 bases). V was trimmed by 4 bases and J by 8 bases, leaving 16 bases between them. CDR3 length: 14 amino acids. CDR1 is SGHRS, CDR2 YFSETQ, per germline. The chain's CDR3 is CASSPEALAHEQFF. DNA for the CDR3: TGCGCCAGCAGCCCTGAGGCCCTAGCCCATGAGCAGTTCTTC. The variable domain in full, completed from reference TRBV5-1 and TRBJ2-1, reads KAGVTQTPRYLIKTRGQQVTLSCSPISGHRSVSWYQQTPGQGLQFLFEYFSETQRNKGNFPGRFSGRQFSNSRSEMNVSTLELGDSALYLCASSPEALAHEQFFGPGTRLTVL.

CDR3 in amino acids: CASTGGGPGLNEQFF. The CDR3 bases are TGTGCCAGCACCGGGGGGGGGCCAGGCCTCAATGAGCAGTTCTTC. V is TRBV3-1 and J is TRBJ2-1; 8 positions agree with TRBD2. V shed 7 bases, J shed 6 bases, and the junction held 11 bases outside the gene matches. The CDR3 loop spans 15 amino acids. Germline CDR1 reads LGHDT; CDR2 reads YNNKEL (reference sequence).